These 5 T cell receptor beta chains originate from one sample sequenced in a study of cytomegalovirus exposure and HLA in healthy donors. The study ran its PCR with 60 Vbeta and 13 Jbeta primers. Data came from immunoSEQ multiplex PCR; TCRdb stores just in-frame clones and leaves some out. The sample has around 170,000 clones; over 60% are singletons. The specimen was PBMCs. Source of these receptors: a man aged 40-55 years in good health and CMV-seronegative.

The table lists this clone with a count of one. The chain combines TRBV6-5 with TRBJ2-7; D is unclear. Germline assignment: CDR1 MNHEY and CDR2 SVGAGI. V was shortened by 0 bases and J by 6 bases, with 9 bases between the two germline ends. This CDR3 spans 13 amino acids. The CDR3 coding sequence is TGTGCCAGCAGTTACTCGAGGCAGTCCGAGCAGTACTTC. It yields the protein CASSYSRQSEQYF.

The chain has TRBV6-5 and TRBJ1-3, with 7 bases that match TRBD1. CDR3 length equals 14 residues. V was clipped by 6 bases and J by 4 bases; unmatched bases: 6. Germline V gives CDR1 MNHEY, CDR2 SVGAGI. The CDR3 nucleotides are TGTGCCAGCAGCCCGGCGGACAGGGGAAACACCATATATTTT. It specifies CASSPADRGNTIYF.

About this clone: Other DNA sequences within the sample encode an identical CDR3. This rearrangement joins TRBV2 to TRBJ2-7, with D perhaps matching TRBD2 (6 bases). This CDR3 has 14 residues. Trimming took off 1 base at V and 4 bases at J, with 11 bases between the two ends. Germline lookup yields CDR1 SNHLY and CDR2 FYNNEI. CDR3 DNA sequence: TGTGCCAGCAGTGAAGGTAGCGGTGGTTACGAGCAGTACTTC. It encodes CASSEGSGGYEQYF.

CDR3 sequence: CASSLEPPGQGQETQYF. CDR3 coding DNA: TGCGCCAGCAGCTTGGAACCCCCCGGACAGGGCCAAGAGACCCAGTACTTC. The chain recombines TRBV5-1 with TRBJ2-5; 8 bases match TRBD1. The germline V gene has CDR1 SGHRS and CDR2 YFSETQ. The CDR3 runs 17 residues. V shed 0 bases and J 1 base; nucleotides not matched to a gene: 8.

This chain joins TRBV4-1 and TRBJ2-5; TRBD2 matches at 9 bases. Germline V lookup: CDR1 MGHRA, CDR2 YSYEKL. The CDR3 is made up of 16 amino acids. V shed 2 bases, J shed 2 bases, and the junction held 6 bases outside the gene matches. The DNA for the CDR3 is TGCGCCAGCAGCCAAACCCCCGCGGGGGGGCAAGAGACCCAGTACTTC. This codes for CASSQTPAGGQETQYF.